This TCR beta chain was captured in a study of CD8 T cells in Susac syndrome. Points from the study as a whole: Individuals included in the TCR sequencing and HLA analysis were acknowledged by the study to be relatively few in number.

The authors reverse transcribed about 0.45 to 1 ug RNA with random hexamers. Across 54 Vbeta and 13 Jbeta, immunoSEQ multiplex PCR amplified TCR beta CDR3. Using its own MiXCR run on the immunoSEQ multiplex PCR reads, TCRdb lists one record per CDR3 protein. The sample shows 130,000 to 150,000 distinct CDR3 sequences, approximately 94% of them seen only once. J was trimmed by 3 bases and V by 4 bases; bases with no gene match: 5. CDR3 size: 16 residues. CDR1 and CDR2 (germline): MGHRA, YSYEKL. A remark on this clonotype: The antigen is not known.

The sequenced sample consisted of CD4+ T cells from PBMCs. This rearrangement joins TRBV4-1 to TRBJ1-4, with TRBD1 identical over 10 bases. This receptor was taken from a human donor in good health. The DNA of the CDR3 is TGCGCCAGCAGCCCCTTAGGGACAGGGGCTAATGAAAAACTGTTTTTT. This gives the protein CASSPLGTGANEKLFF.